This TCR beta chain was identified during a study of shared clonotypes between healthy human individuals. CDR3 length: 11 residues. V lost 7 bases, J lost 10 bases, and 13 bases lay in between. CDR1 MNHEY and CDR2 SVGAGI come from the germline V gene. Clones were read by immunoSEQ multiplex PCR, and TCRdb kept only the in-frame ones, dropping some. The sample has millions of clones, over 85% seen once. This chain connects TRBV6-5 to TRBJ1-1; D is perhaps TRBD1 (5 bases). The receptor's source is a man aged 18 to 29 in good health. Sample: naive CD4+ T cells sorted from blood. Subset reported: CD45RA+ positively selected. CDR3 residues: CASTNGGGAFF. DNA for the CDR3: TGTGCCAGCACAAATGGGGGGGGAGCTTTCTTT.